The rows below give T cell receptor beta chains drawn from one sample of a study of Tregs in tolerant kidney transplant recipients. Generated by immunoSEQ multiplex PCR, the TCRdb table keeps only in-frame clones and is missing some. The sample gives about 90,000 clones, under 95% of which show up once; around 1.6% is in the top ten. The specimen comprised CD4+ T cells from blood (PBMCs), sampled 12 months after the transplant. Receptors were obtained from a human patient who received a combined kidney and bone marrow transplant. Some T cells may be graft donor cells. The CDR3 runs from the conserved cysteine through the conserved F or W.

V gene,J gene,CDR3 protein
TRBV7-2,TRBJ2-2,CASSLLGQNTGELFF
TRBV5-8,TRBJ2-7,CASSLGRAYF
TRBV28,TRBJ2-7,CASRQGIDEQYF
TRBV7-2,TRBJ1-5,CASSLRTGTNQPQHF
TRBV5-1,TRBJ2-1,CASSFAGASNEQFF
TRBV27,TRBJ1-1,CASSSFWTPQAFF
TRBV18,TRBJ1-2,CASSHDSQVYGYTF
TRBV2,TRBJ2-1,CASNIGTLSYNEQFF
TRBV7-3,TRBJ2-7,CASSVQREASYEQYF
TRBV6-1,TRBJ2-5,CASSGDRGRGETQYF
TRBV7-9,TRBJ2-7,CASSLMAGGENEQYF
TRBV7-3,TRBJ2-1,CASSLTSGSTHEQFF
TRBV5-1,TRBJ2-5,CASSLPRGVTSGRLVTQYF
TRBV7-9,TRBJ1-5,CASSLTSYSNQPQHF
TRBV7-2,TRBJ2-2,CASRRDYFTGELFF
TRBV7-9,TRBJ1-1,CASSRGQGIEAFF
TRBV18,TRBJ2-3,CASSPASGGSDTQYF
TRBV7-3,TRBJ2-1,CASSPREAGYNEQFF
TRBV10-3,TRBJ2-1,CASHGTRSREQFF
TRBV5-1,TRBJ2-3,CASSSDRTSTDTQYF